This TCR beta chain was retrieved from a study of response to subunit inactivated influenza vaccine. The CDR3 covers 19 residues. Per germline, CDR1 MNHNS and CDR2 SASEGT. Trimming took 4 bases from V and 6 from J; bases not matched to a gene: 17. Via MiXCR, TCRdb re-called the RT-PCR reads, giving one row per CDR3 protein. Of fewer than 750,000 distinct CDR3 sequences detected, approximately 14% appear once; the ten largest clones hold roughly 10%. The TCR sequence derives from a man over 45 who received an inactivated influenza vaccine. Sequencing was performed on PBMCs from blood, taken 11 to 12 days after vaccination. The rearrangement links TRBV6-1 to TRBJ2-3; 12 bases line up with TRBD2. CDR3 nucleotide sequence: TGTGCCAGCAGTGTAAGGCTAGCGGGAGGGCCTTTCGTCACCGATACGCAGTATTTT. This codes for CASSVRLAGGPFVTDTQYF.